These T cell receptor beta chains were read from a single sample in a study of blood T cell repertoires in COVID-19. This table comes from immunoSEQ multiplex PCR, and its TCRdb copy is limited to in-frame clones, with some not included. The table lists under 70,000 clones, 65% to 80% of them singletons. Material: peripheral blood. The receptors were sampled from a woman at least 80 years old with active or convalescent COVID-19. The CDR3 runs from the conserved cysteine through the conserved F or W. A D gene is named only where the DNA matches it firmly. The size entry is marked missing in some rows and otherwise reads once, few, many or a size class.

j_gene: TRBJ2-1
d_gene: -
v_gene: TRBV19
abundance: -
CDR3aa: CASSIGGRSSDEQFF
CDR3nt: TGTGCCAGTAGTATAGGAGGTCGTTCAAGCGATGAGCAGTTCTTC

j_gene: TRBJ2-5
d_gene: -
v_gene: TRBV19
abundance: few
CDR3aa: CASSNSDSQETQYF
CDR3nt: TGTGCCAGTAGTAACTCGGACAGCCAAGAGACCCAGTACTTC

j_gene: TRBJ1-3
d_gene: -
v_gene: TRBV9
abundance: -
CDR3aa: CASSAGTPGTIYF
CDR3nt: TGTGCCAGCAGCGCCGGGACACCGGGGACCATATATTTT

j_gene: TRBJ2-1
d_gene: TRBD1
v_gene: TRBV5-1
abundance: -
CDR3aa: CASSPNRDRYNEQFF
CDR3nt: TGCGCCAGCAGTCCAAACCGGGACAGATACAATGAGCAGTTCTTC

j_gene: TRBJ1-1
d_gene: -
v_gene: TRBV7-3
abundance: -
CDR3aa: CASSLWRDTEAFF
CDR3nt: TGTGCCAGCAGCTTATGGAGGGACACTGAAGCTTTCTTT

j_gene: TRBJ1-3
d_gene: TRBD1
v_gene: TRBV7-9
abundance: -
CDR3aa: CASSAAGGKGNTIYF
CDR3nt: TGTGCCAGCAGCGCCGCAGGGGGCAAGGGAAACACCATATATTTT

j_gene: TRBJ1-4
d_gene: -
v_gene: TRBV18
abundance: once
CDR3aa: CASSPRQGEKLFF
CDR3nt: TGTGCCAGCTCACCACGTCAGGGGGAAAAACTGTTTTTT

j_gene: TRBJ2-5
d_gene: -
v_gene: TRBV11-3
abundance: -
CDR3aa: CASSLGLQAAGETQYF
CDR3nt: TGTGCCAGCAGCTTAGGGCTTCAGGCGGCGGGAGAGACCCAGTACTTC

j_gene: TRBJ1-1
d_gene: TRBD1
v_gene: TRBV7-9
abundance: -
CDR3aa: CASSFGGGRVNTEAFF
CDR3nt: TGTGCCAGCAGCTTCGGAGGGGGCCGTGTGAACACTGAAGCTTTCTTT

j_gene: TRBJ1-1
d_gene: -
v_gene: TRBV10-3
abundance: -
CDR3aa: CAISEGPTGNTEAFF
CDR3nt: TGTGCCATCAGTGAGGGCCCCACAGGGAACACTGAAGCTTTCTTT

j_gene: TRBJ1-2
d_gene: TRBD1
v_gene: TRBV19
abundance: -
CDR3aa: CASSGGQGLWYGYTF
CDR3nt: TGTGCCAGTAGTGGCGGACAGGGGTTATGGTATGGCTACACCTTC

j_gene: TRBJ1-1
d_gene: -
v_gene: TRBV12-3/TRBV12-4
abundance: -
CDR3aa: CASSLMDRAFF
CDR3nt: TGTGCCAGCAGTTTAATGGACAGAGCTTTCTTT

j_gene: TRBJ1-2
d_gene: -
v_gene: TRBV25-1
abundance: few
CDR3aa: CASSELGNGHVGYTF
CDR3nt: TGTGCCAGCAGTGAATTGGGCAATGGACATGTTGGCTACACCTTC

j_gene: TRBJ2-7
d_gene: -
v_gene: TRBV28
abundance: -
CDR3aa: CASWTDSYEQYF
CDR3nt: TGTGCCAGCTGGACAGATTCCTACGAGCAGTACTTC

j_gene: TRBJ1-2
d_gene: TRBD1
v_gene: TRBV3-1/TRBV3-2
abundance: -
CDR3aa: CASSPDRAYGYTF
CDR3nt: TGTGCCAGCAGCCCGGACAGGGCCTATGGCTACACCTTC

j_gene: TRBJ1-2
d_gene: TRBD1
v_gene: TRBV2
abundance: -
CDR3aa: CASSEAGQGARGYTF
CDR3nt: TGTGCCAGCAGTGAAGCGGGGCAGGGGGCCCGTGGCTACACCTTC

j_gene: TRBJ1-6
d_gene: -
v_gene: TRBV2
abundance: -
CDR3aa: CASRAPSSYNSPLHF
CDR3nt: TGTGCCAGCAGAGCCCCGAGCTCCTATAATTCACCCCTCCACTTT

j_gene: TRBJ1-1
d_gene: TRBD1
v_gene: TRBV7-6
abundance: -
CDR3aa: CASSLGTGQGEAFF
CDR3nt: TGTGCCAGCAGCTTAGGCACTGGACAGGGTGAAGCTTTCTTT

j_gene: TRBJ2-1
d_gene: -
v_gene: TRBV29-1
abundance: -
CDR3aa: CSVADPSSYNEQFF
CDR3nt: TGCAGCGTTGCTGACCCTAGCTCCTACAATGAGCAGTTCTTC

j_gene: TRBJ1-2
d_gene: -
v_gene: TRBV6-1
abundance: -
CDR3aa: CASSDSFKANYGYTF
CDR3nt: TGTGCCAGCAGTGATAGCTTCAAAGCTAACTATGGCTACACCTTC

j_gene: TRBJ2-7
d_gene: -
v_gene: TRBV19
abundance: -
CDR3aa: CASSTRGPVYEQYF
CDR3nt: TGTGCCAGTAGTACTAGGGGTCCCGTTTACGAGCAGTACTTC

j_gene: TRBJ1-5
d_gene: -
v_gene: TRBV6-5
abundance: few
CDR3aa: CASGPNWNQPQHF
CDR3nt: TGTGCCAGCGGCCCGAATTGGAATCAGCCCCAGCATTTT

j_gene: TRBJ1-6
d_gene: -
v_gene: TRBV2
abundance: many
CDR3aa: CASSQGQLNSPLHF
CDR3nt: TGTGCCAGCAGTCAAGGACAGTTGAATTCACCCCTCCACTTT

j_gene: TRBJ2-7
d_gene: -
v_gene: TRBV7-9
abundance: few
CDR3aa: CASSLPQGPLYEQYF
CDR3nt: TGTGCCAGCAGCTTACCCCAGGGGCCCCTTTACGAGCAGTACTTC

j_gene: TRBJ2-1
d_gene: TRBD2
v_gene: TRBV12-5
abundance: -
CDR3aa: CASGFPGGPDEQFF
CDR3nt: TGTGCTAGTGGTTTCCCGGGGGGGCCGGATGAGCAGTTCTTC

j_gene: TRBJ2-5
d_gene: TRBD2
v_gene: TRBV7-9
abundance: -
CDR3aa: CASSQRRRGGETQYF
CDR3nt: TGTGCCAGCAGCCAAAGACGGCGGGGAGGGGAGACCCAGTACTTC

j_gene: TRBJ1-2
d_gene: TRBD1
v_gene: TRBV5-4
abundance: -
CDR3aa: CASSPRGGGNGYTF
CDR3nt: TGTGCCAGCAGCCCCCGTGGAGGGGGCAATGGCTACACCTTC

j_gene: TRBJ2-7
d_gene: TRBD1
v_gene: TRBV6-1
abundance: -
CDR3aa: CASSEPWTGMAFREQYF
CDR3nt: TGTGCCAGCAGCGAACCTTGGACAGGTATGGCCTTCCGCGAGCAGTACTTC

j_gene: TRBJ1-2
d_gene: -
v_gene: TRBV2
abundance: -
CDR3aa: CASSVDRSNYGYTF
CDR3nt: TGTGCCAGCAGTGTGGACAGATCTAACTATGGCTACACCTTC

j_gene: TRBJ2-5
d_gene: -
v_gene: TRBV5-1
abundance: -
CDR3aa: CASSSGLEETQYF
CDR3nt: TGCGCCAGCAGCTCCGGACTCGAAGAGACCCAGTACTTC

j_gene: TRBJ1-1
d_gene: TRBD1
v_gene: TRBV3-1/TRBV3-2
abundance: many
CDR3aa: CASSQIQGAEAFF
CDR3nt: TGTGCCAGCAGCCAAATACAGGGGGCTGAAGCTTTCTTT

j_gene: TRBJ2-5
d_gene: -
v_gene: TRBV6-2/TRBV6-3
abundance: -
CDR3aa: CASSYPETQYF
CDR3nt: TGTGCCAGCAGTTACCCGGAGACCCAGTACTTC

j_gene: TRBJ1-6
d_gene: TRBD1
v_gene: TRBV30
abundance: -
CDR3aa: CAWKGQELTPLHF
CDR3nt: TGTGCCTGGAAAGGACAGGAATTAACACCCCTCCACTTT

j_gene: TRBJ1-1
d_gene: TRBD1
v_gene: TRBV6-5
abundance: -
CDR3aa: CASSRGTGRTEAFF
CDR3nt: TGTGCCAGCAGCAGAGGGACAGGGAGGACTGAAGCTTTCTTT

j_gene: TRBJ1-5
d_gene: TRBD1
v_gene: TRBV27
abundance: -
CDR3aa: CASRGTGGIQPQHF
CDR3nt: TGTGCCAGCAGGGGTACAGGGGGGATTCAGCCCCAGCATTTT

j_gene: TRBJ1-2
d_gene: -
v_gene: TRBV30
abundance: medium-sized
CDR3aa: CAWSRLAGNPYGYTF
CDR3nt: TGTGCCTGGAGTCGCCTGGCAGGGAATCCTTATGGCTACACCTTC

j_gene: TRBJ1-5
d_gene: -
v_gene: TRBV7-8
abundance: -
CDR3aa: CASSLYAGQQPQHF
CDR3nt: TGTGCCAGCAGCTTATACGCGGGTCAACAGCCCCAGCATTTT

j_gene: TRBJ1-6
d_gene: TRBD1
v_gene: TRBV5-6
abundance: -
CDR3aa: CASSYRDRGTSPLHF
CDR3nt: TGTGCCAGCAGCTACCGGGACAGGGGAACATCACCCCTCCACTTT

j_gene: TRBJ2-1
d_gene: -
v_gene: TRBV6-1
abundance: -
CDR3aa: CASSEGGLNNEQFF
CDR3nt: TGTGCCAGCAGTGAAGGGGGACTTAACAATGAGCAGTTCTTC

j_gene: TRBJ2-7
d_gene: TRBD2
v_gene: TRBV5-1
abundance: -
CDR3aa: CASSALAGGAPYEQYF
CDR3nt: TGCGCCAGCAGTGCCCTAGCGGGGGGCGCCCCCTACGAGCAGTACTTC

j_gene: TRBJ1-2
d_gene: -
v_gene: TRBV4-1
abundance: once
CDR3aa: CASSQDQFRYTF
CDR3nt: TGCGCCAGCAGCCAAGATCAGTTTCGCTACACCTTC

j_gene: TRBJ1-1
d_gene: -
v_gene: TRBV4-1
abundance: -
CDR3aa: CASSQDGGQGTEAFF
CDR3nt: TGCGCCAGCAGCCAAGACGGGGGGCAGGGCACTGAAGCTTTCTTT

j_gene: TRBJ1-1
d_gene: -
v_gene: TRBV12-3/TRBV12-4
abundance: -
CDR3aa: CASSSGTNTEAFF
CDR3nt: TGTGCCAGCAGTTCCGGTACGAACACTGAAGCTTTCTTT

j_gene: TRBJ2-5
d_gene: -
v_gene: TRBV9
abundance: -
CDR3aa: CASSGGVQETQYF
CDR3nt: TGTGCCAGCAGCGGGGGGGTCCAAGAGACCCAGTACTTC

j_gene: TRBJ1-1
d_gene: -
v_gene: TRBV18
abundance: -
CDR3aa: CASSPPGIMNTEAFF
CDR3nt: TGTGCCAGCTCACCGCCCGGGATCATGAACACTGAAGCTTTCTTT

j_gene: TRBJ1-2
d_gene: -
v_gene: TRBV30
abundance: -
CDR3aa: CAWREDRNYGYTF
CDR3nt: TGTGCCTGGCGAGAGGACAGAAACTATGGCTACACCTTC

j_gene: TRBJ1-1
d_gene: -
v_gene: TRBV3-1/TRBV3-2
abundance: -
CDR3aa: CASSHRGIEAFF
CDR3nt: TGTGCCAGCAGCCATCGGGGAATTGAAGCTTTCTTT

j_gene: TRBJ2-3
d_gene: TRBD2
v_gene: TRBV15
abundance: once
CDR3aa: CATSVSGGAETDTQYF
CDR3nt: TGTGCCACCAGCGTTAGCGGGGGGGCAGAGACAGATACGCAGTATTTT